The 13 T cell receptor beta chains below all came from one sample that was sequenced in a study of PD-L1 blockade in urothelial cancer (dated by TCRdb to 2016 to 2017). Receptor amplification or capture employed the immunoSEQ multiplex PCR assay. TCRdb stores this immuneACCESS table with in-frame sequences only. Part of the clones is absent; in the studies checked, under half of the shortfall reflects unresolved V genes, and no reason is known for the rest. This sample gives under 40,000 clones in total; over 70% of them show up just once. In total, the top ten clones hold under 4.5% of the sample. Sequences were derived from PBMCs, sampled around atezolizumab (anti-PD-L1) treatment. The source of these receptors is a man in his fifties or sixties with urothelial cancer.

The chain couples TRBV13 to TRBJ2-5; perhaps TRBD1 as D (6 bases). Between the trimmed V and J ends, which lost 1 base and 5 bases, there was a span of 11 bases. Germline V gene sequence: CDR1 PRHDT, CDR2 FYEKMQ (reference sequence). This CDR3 has 14 residues. The CDR3 bases are TGTGCCAGCAGCTTAGCGGCGCAGGGGGAGACCCAGTACTTC. Translated: CASSLAAQGETQYF.

The CDR3 DNA reads TGTGCCAGCAGTTTAGTCGGACTAGCGCCGACCGGGGAGCTGTTTTTT. It translates to CASSLVGLAPTGELFF. The chain couples TRBV27 to TRBJ2-2; 9 bases line up with TRBD2. The CDR3 has 16 residues. Germline values: CDR1 MNHEY, CDR2 SMNVEV (reference sequence). With 2 bases clipped from V and 5 bases from J, the junction kept 6 bases outside the gene matches.

This chain uses TRBV7-9 with TRBJ1-2; the match to TRBD1 covers 9 bases. Trimming cost V 10 bases and J 1 base; bases outside gene matches: 19. In germline, CDR1 is SEHNR, CDR2 FQNEAQ (reference sequence). The CDR3 is 18 amino acids. The CDR3 loop reads CATPLRGTGMKFNYGYTF. CDR3 bases: TGTGCCACCCCACTCCGTGGGACAGGGATGAAGTTTAACTATGGCTACACCTTC.

V usage is TRBV5-4 and J usage is TRBJ2-3; 7 nucleotides match TRBD2. Trimming at V came to 9 bases and at J to 0 bases, leaving 19 bases not matched to a gene. The CDR3 is made up of 18 amino acids. Germline V CDR1 and CDR2: SGHNT, YYREEE (reference sequence). Here the CDR3 reads CATQPLSGVHISTDTQYF. In DNA, the CDR3 is TGTGCCACCCAACCCCTCAGCGGGGTACACATAAGCACAGATACGCAGTATTTT.

The genes are TRBV6-5 and TRBJ2-7; TRBD1 agrees at 7 bases. The CDR3 spans 12 residues. V lost 6 bases and J lost 4; bases outside the gene matches: 3. Looked up from germline, CDR1 is MNHEY and CDR2 is SVGAGI. This CDR3 reads CASSQQGYEQYF. For the CDR3, the DNA is TGTGCCAGCAGCCAACAGGGGTACGAGCAGTACTTC.

The rearrangement joins TRBV11-3 to TRBJ2-1, with a tentative D call TRBD1 (6 bases). Trimming took off 5 bases at V and 1 base at J, with 12 bases between the two ends. Germline assignment: CDR1 SGHNT and CDR2 YENEEA. The CDR3 length is 15 residues. The CDR3: CASSQPGVSYNEQFF. The CDR3, as DNA: TGTGCCAGCAGCCAACCAGGGGTGTCCTACAATGAGCAGTTCTTC.

The J gene is TRBJ1-4, the V gene TRBV7-9; 11 positions agree with TRBD1. This CDR3 spans 16 amino acids. V was clipped by 5 bases and J by 7 bases; unmatched bases: 9. The germline V gene has CDR1 SEHNR and CDR2 FQNEAQ (reference sequence). CDR3 bases: TGTGCCAGCAGCACAGGACAGGGGGCGCTGGGTGAAAAACTGTTTTTT. Protein product: CASSTGQGALGEKLFF.

The chain is built from TRBV29-1 and TRBJ1-2, with 10 bases identical to TRBD1. The J segment lost 2 bases and the V segment lost 1 base, leaving 1 base of the junction unmatched. This CDR3 is 14 amino acids long. Germline assignment: CDR1 SQVTM and CDR2 ANQGSEA. CDR3 coding DNA: TGCAGCGTTGAAGGGGGACAGGGGAACTATGGCTACACCTTC. Protein: CSVEGGQGNYGYTF. The variable domain in full, completed from reference TRBV29-1 and TRBJ1-2, reads SAVISQKPSRDICQRGTSLTIQCQVDSQVTMMFWYRQQPGQSLTLIATANQGSEATYESGFVIDKFPISRPNLTFSTLTVSNMSPEDSSIYLCSVEGGQGNYGYTFGSGTRLTVV.

This CDR3 reads CASSTPPVYHEQYF. The CDR3 DNA sequence: TGTGCCAGTAGTACCCCCCCAGTATACCACGAGCAGTACTTC. The rearrangement links TRBV19 to TRBJ2-7, with D uncertain. Trimming took off 4 bases at V and 5 bases at J, with 15 bases between the two ends. CDR3 size: 14 residues. Germline assignment: CDR1 LNHDA and CDR2 SQIVND (reference sequence).

The genes are TRBV11-2 and TRBJ2-2; D not certain. The germline CDR1 and CDR2 sequences are SGHAT and FQNNGV. The CDR3 contains 11 residues. Trimming shortened V by 10 bases and J by 8 bases, and 11 bases separated the two germline ends. The CDR3: CATPVAGELFF. The CDR3 DNA follows: TGTGCCACCCCCGTTGCGGGGGAGCTGTTTTTT.

This clone showed up just a few times. V and J are TRBV6-5 and TRBJ1-3; 10 bases align to TRBD1. V trimming: 2 bases; J trimming: 2 bases; junction bases outside the gene matches: 0. Germline-derived CDR1 and CDR2 are MNHEY and SVGAGI. The CDR3 sequence is 15 residues long. CDR3 nucleotide sequence: TGTGCCAGCAGTTACGGGACAGGGGCTGGAAACACCATATATTTT. Translation gives CASSYGTGAGNTIYF.

The V and J genes are TRBV13 and TRBJ1-1; TRBD1 is a possible D gene (6 bases). The CDR3 consists of 16 residues. The germline gives CDR1 PRHDT, CDR2 FYEKMQ (reference sequence). Deletions cut 6 bases from V and 5 bases from J, with 22 bases between. DNA of the CDR3: TGTGCCAGCAGTAGGCCGGGCAGGGGTGGGGTAACTGAAGCTTTCTTT. It yields the protein CASSRPGRGGVTEAFF.

CDR3 region: CASKSDRNTGELFF. CDR3 in DNA: TGTGCCAGCAAATCAGACAGGAACACCGGGGAGCTGTTTTTT. This chain connects TRBV9 to TRBJ2-2; TRBD1 is a possible D gene (5 bases). The CDR3 consists of 14 residues. With 6 bases removed from V and 1 base from J, the gap between germline ends came to 10 bases. CDR1 and CDR2 (germline): SGDLS, YYNGEE.